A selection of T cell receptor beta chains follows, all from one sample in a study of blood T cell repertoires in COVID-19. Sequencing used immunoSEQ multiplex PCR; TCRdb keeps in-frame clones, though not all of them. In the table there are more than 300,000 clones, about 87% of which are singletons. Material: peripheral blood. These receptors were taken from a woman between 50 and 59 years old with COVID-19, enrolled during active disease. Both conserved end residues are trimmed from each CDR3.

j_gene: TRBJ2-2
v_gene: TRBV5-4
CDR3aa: ASTSPTSGRGAGELF

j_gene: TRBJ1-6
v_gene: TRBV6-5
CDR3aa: ASRGQAGSPLH

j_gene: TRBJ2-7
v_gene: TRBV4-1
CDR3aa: ASIFEQY

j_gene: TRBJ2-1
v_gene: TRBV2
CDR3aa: ASSPRLAVYNEQF

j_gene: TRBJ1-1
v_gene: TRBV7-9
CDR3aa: ASSGGGLTSRATEAF

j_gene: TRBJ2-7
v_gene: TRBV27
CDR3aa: ASSPFGMQGGDEQY

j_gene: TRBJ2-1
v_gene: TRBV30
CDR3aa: AWSEGSGIDEQF

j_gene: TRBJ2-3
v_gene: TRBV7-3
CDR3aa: ASSPRGGLAGTDTQY

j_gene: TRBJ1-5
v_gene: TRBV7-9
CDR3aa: ASSAGPNQPQH

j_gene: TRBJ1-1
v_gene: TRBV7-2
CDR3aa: ASSSLQGANSHTEAF

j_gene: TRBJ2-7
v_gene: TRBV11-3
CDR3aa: ASREGSYEQY

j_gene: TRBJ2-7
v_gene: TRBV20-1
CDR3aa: SAVQGYEQY

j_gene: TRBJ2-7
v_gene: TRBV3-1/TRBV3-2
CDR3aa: ASSQGLAETSYEQY

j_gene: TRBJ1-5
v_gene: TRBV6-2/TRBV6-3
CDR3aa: ASSLTTGGSNQPQH

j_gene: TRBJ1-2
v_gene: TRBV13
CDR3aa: ASSLYGGGYT

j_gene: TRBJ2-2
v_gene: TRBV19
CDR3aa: ASTLQGLQNTGELF

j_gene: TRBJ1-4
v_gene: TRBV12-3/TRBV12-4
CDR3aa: ASSFGNGGKLF

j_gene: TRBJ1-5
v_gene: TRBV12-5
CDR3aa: ASGLGQDPSLGQPQH

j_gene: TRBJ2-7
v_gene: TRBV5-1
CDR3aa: ASSLGLAGQDEQY

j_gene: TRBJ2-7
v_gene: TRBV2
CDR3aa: ASSERPGGKYEQY

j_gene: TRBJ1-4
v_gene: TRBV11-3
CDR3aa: ASSPGQIATNEKLF

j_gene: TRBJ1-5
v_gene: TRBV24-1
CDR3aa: ATSTGGNQPQH

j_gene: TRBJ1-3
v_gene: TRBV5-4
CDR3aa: ASCGGQGFARGNTIY

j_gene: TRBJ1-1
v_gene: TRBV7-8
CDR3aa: ASSLDQGQGTEAF

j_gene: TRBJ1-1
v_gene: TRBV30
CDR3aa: ACNRVPEAF

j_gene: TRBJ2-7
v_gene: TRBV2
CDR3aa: ASSDGSGTYEQY

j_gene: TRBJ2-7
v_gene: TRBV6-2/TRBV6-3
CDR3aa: ASSRGTSGSYEQY

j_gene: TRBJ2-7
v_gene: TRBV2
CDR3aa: ASRPRPAGGYEQY

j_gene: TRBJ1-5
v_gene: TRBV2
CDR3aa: ASGGGGAGNQPQH

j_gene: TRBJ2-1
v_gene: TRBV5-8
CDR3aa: ASSRGGRPYNEQF

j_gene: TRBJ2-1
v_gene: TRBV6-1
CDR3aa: ASSESIWTSVANEQF

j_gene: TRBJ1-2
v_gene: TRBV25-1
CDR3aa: ASSEHRVSYGYT

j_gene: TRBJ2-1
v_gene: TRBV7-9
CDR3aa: ASSLAGWGDEQF

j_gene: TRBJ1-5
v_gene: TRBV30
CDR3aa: AWSDQVASNQPQH

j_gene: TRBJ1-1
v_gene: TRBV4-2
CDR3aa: ASSQEGQNTEAF

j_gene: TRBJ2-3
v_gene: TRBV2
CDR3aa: ASWVAISTDTQY

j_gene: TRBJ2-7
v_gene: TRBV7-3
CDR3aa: ASSRPGGEQY

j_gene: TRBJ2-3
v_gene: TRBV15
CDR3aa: ATSSTGGTDTQY

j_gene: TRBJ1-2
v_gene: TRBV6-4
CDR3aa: ASSSGQNYGYT

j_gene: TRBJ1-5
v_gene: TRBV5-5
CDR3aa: ASSLQGGGNQPQH

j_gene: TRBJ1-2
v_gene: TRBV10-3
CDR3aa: AISETGFIHGYT

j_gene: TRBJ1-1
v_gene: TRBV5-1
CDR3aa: ASSLTPRGLNTEAF

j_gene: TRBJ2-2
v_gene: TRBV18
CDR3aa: ASSRAGQGQVPMTGELF

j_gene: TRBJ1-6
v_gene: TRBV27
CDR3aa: ASRLQGPYNSPLH

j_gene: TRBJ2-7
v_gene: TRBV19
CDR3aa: ATTSGGLMEQY

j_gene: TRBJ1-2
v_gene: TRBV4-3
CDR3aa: ASSHRDREVYGYT

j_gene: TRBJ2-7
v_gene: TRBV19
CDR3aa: ASSRGGDYEQY

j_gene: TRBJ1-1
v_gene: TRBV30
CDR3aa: AWSVRTSGDTEAF

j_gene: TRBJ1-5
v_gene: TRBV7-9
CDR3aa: ASSSTEEGNQPQH

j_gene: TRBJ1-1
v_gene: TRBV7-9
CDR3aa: ASSLSDRVTEAF

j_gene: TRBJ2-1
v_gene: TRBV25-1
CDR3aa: ASSQIRLAGDNEQF

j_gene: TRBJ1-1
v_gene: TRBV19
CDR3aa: ASSLEMNTEAF

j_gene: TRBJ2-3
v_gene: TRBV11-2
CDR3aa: ASSLVGGRGTDTQY

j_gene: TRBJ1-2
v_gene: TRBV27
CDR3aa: ASSPRGHWYGYT

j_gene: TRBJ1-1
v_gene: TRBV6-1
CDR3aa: ASSESRDRGLRHTEAF